This T cell receptor beta chain was identified during a study of neoadjuvant nivolumab and ipilimumab in lung cancer. About the study: The combination arm added day-1 ipilimumab 1 mg/kg to nivolumab 3 mg/kg on days 1, 15, 29.

This clone was found once. Antigen: not known. Profiling relied on immunoSEQ multiplex PCR, and the TCRdb table lists in-frame clones only, not all of them. The sample consists of 3,500 to 5,000 clones, approximately 81% of them appearing once. General study points: Only two of four nivolumab-treated tumors gained richness and clonality by surgery. Pretherapy blood TCR richness correlated positively with resected tumor richness.

The CDR3 runs 14 residues. Trimming pared 5 bases from V and 4 bases from J, leaving 15 bases between. CDR1 is SGHTA and CDR2 is FQGNSA in the germline V gene. The chain carries TRBV7-2 and TRBJ2-7; D possibly corresponds to TRBD2 (6 bases). The sequence was collected from an adult with non-small cell lung cancer. This specimen consisted of peripheral blood, obtained after neoadjuvant nivolumab, alone or with ipilimumab, at or shortly before surgery. The CDR3 protein is CASSREGGKYEQYF. In DNA, the CDR3 is TGTGCCAGCAGCCGAGAAGGAGGGAAATACGAGCAGTACTTC.